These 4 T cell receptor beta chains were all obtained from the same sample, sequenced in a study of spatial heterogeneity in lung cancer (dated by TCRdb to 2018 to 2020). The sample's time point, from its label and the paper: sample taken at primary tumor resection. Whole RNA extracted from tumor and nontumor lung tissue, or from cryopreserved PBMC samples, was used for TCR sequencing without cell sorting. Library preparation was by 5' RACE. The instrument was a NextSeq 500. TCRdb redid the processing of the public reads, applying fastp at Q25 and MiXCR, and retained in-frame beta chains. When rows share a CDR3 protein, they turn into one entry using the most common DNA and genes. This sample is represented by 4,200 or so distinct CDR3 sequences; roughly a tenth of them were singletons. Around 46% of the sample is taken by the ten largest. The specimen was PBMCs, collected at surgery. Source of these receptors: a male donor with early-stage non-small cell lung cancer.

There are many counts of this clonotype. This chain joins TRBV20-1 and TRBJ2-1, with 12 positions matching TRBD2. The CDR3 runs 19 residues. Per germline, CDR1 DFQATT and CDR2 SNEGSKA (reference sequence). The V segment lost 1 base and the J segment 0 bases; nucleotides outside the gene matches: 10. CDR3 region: CSARATGLAGAVSYNEQFF. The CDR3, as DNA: TGCAGTGCTAGAGCCACGGGACTAGCGGGTGCTGTCTCCTACAATGAGCAGTTCTTC.

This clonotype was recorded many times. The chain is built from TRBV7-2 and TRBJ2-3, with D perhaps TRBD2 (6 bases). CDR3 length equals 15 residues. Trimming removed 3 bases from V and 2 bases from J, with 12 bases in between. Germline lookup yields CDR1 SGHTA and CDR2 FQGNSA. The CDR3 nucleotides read TGTGCCAGCAGCTTTCGGGACTCAGACACAGATACGCAGTATTTT. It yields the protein CASSFRDSDTDTQYF.

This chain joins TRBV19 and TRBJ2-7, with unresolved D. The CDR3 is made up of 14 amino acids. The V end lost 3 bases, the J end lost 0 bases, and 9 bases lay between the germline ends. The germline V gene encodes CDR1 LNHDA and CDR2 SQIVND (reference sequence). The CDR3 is CASSIPGSSYEQYF. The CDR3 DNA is TGTGCCAGTAGTATCCCCGGGTCCTCCTACGAGCAGTACTTC.

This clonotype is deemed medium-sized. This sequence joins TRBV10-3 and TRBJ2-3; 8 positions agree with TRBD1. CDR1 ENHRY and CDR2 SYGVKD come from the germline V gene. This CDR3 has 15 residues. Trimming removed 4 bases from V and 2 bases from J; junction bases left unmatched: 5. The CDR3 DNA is TGTGCCATCAGTGTGGGACAGGCGACCACAGATACGCAGTATTTT. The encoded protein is CAISVGQATTDTQYF.